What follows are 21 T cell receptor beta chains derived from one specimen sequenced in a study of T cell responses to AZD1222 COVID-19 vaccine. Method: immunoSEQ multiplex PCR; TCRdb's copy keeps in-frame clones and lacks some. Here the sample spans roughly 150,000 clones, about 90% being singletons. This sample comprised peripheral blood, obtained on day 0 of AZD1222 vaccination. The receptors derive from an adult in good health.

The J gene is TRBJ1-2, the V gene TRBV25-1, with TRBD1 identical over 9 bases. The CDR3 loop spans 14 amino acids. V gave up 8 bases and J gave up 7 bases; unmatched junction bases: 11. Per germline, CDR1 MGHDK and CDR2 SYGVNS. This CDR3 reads CASSEPGQGTGYTF. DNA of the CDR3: TGTGCCAGCTCTGAACCGGGACAGGGTACTGGCTACACCTTC.

The CDR3 reads CASSLRDRGLHEQYF. The CDR3 coding sequence is TGTGCCAGCAGTTTACGGGACAGGGGGTTACACGAGCAGTACTTC. The rearrangement links TRBV27 to TRBJ2-7; TRBD1 matches 11 bases. The germline gives CDR1 MNHEY, CDR2 SMNVEV (reference sequence). The V and J ends lost 2 bases and 5 bases, in that order; junction bases with no gene match: 5. The CDR3 runs 15 residues.

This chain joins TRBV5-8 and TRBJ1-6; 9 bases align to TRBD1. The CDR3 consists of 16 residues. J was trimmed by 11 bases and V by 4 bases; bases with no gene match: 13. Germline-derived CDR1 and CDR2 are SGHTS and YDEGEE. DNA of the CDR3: TGTGCCAGCAGCCTCGGGACAGGGAGATGGCGTCCACCCCTCCACTTT. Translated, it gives CASSLGTGRWRPPLHF.

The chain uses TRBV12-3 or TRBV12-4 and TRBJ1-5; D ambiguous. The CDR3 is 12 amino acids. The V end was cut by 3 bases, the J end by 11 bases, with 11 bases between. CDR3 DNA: TGTGCCAGCAGTTTTGGGGTGGGAGCCCAGCATTTT. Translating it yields CASSFGVGAQHF.

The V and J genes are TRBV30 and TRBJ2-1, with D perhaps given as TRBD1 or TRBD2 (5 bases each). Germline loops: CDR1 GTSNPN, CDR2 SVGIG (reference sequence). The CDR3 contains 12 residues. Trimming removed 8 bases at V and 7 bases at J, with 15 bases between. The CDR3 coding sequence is TGTGCCGCGAGGGGAGAAAGGAATGAGCAGTTCTTC. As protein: CAARGERNEQFF.

As DNA, the CDR3 is TGCAGCGTTGGATCTGGAAACACCATATATTTT. Residues: CSVGSGNTIYF. The chain joins TRBV29-1 to TRBJ1-3; D unresolved. V was clipped by 4 bases and J by 1 base, with 2 bases between them. The CDR3 contains 11 residues. Germline CDR1 reads SQVTM; CDR2 reads ANQGSEA. Full variable domain (remainder filled in from reference TRBV29-1 and TRBJ1-3): SAVISQKPSRDICQRGTSLTIQCQVDSQVTMMFWYRQQPGQSLTLIATANQGSEATYESGFVIDKFPISRPNLTFSTLTVSNMSPEDSSIYLCSVGSGNTIYFGEGSWLTVV.

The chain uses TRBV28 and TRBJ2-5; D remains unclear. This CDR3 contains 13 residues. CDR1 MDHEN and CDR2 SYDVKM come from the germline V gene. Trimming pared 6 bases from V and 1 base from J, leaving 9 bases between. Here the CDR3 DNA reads TGTGCCAGCAGGCCCCCGCGCCAAGAGACCCAGTACTTC. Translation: CASRPPRQETQYF. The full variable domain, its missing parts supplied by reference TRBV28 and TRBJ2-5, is DVKVTQSSRYLVKRTGEKVFLECVQDMDHENMFWYRQDPGLGLRLIYFSYDVKMKEKGDIPEGYSVSREKKERFSLILESASTNQTSMYLCASRPPRQETQYFGPGTRLLVL.

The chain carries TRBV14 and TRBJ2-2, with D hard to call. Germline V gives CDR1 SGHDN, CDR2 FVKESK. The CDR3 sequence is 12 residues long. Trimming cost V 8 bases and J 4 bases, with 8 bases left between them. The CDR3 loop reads CASGVGTGELFF. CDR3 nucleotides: TGTGCCAGCGGGGTAGGCACCGGGGAGCTGTTTTTT.

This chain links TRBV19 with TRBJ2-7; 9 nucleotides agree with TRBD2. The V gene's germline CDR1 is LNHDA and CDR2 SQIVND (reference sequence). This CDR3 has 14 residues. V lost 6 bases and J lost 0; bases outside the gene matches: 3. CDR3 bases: TGTGCCAGTAGCCAGCGGGAGGCCTCCTACGAGCAGTACTTC. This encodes CASSQREASYEQYF.

The CDR3 loop is CASEDRGHTYEQYF. The CDR3 DNA follows: TGTGCCAGCGAGGACAGGGGCCATACCTACGAGCAGTACTTC. The rearrangement links TRBV6-5 to TRBJ2-7; 9 bases align to TRBD1. The CDR3 is 14 residues long. Germline values: CDR1 MNHEY, CDR2 SVGAGI. V trimming: 8 bases; J trimming: 2 bases; junction bases outside the gene matches: 7.

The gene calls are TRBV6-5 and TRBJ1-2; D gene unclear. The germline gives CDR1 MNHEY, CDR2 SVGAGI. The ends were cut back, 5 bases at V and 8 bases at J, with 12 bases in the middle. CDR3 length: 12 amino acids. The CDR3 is CASSIVWEGYTF. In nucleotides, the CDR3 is TGTGCCAGCAGTATCGTTTGGGAAGGCTACACCTTC.

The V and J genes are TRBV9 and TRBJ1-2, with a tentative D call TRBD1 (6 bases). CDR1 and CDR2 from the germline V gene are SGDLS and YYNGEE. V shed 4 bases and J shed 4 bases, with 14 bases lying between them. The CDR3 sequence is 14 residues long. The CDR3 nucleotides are TGTGCCAGCAGCACCGGGAGGGGGACCTATGGCTACACCTTC. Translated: CASSTGRGTYGYTF.

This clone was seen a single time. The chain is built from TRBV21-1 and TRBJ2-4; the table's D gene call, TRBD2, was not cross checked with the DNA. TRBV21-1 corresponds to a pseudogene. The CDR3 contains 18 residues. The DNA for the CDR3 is TGTGCCAGCAGCAACCGGGACTTCCACCCGGCGGCCAAAAACATTCAGTACTTC. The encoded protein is CASSNRDFHPAAKNIQYF.

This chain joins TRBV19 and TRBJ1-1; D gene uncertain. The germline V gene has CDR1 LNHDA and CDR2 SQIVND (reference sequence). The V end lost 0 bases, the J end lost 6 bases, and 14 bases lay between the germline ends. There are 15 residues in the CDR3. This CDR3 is CASSIDPTAAAEAFF. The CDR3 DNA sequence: TGTGCCAGTAGTATAGACCCAACAGCGGCCGCTGAAGCTTTCTTT.

CDR3 DNA sequence: TGCGCCAGCAGCCAAGGCCCCGGGACACGGGGGGATGGCTACACCTTC. Its translation is CASSQGPGTRGDGYTF. This rearrangement joins TRBV4-1 to TRBJ1-2; D is possibly TRBD1 (6 bases). Germline CDR1 and CDR2: MGHRA and YSYEKL. This CDR3 spans 16 amino acids. V was trimmed by 1 base and J by 6 bases, leaving 18 bases between them.

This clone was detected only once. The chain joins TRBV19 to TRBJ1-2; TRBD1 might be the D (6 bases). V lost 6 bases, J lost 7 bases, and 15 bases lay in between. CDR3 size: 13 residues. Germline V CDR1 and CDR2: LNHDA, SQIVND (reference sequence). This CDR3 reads CASRRPGESGYTF. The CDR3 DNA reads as TGTGCCAGTAGGAGGCCAGGGGAGTCTGGCTACACCTTC.

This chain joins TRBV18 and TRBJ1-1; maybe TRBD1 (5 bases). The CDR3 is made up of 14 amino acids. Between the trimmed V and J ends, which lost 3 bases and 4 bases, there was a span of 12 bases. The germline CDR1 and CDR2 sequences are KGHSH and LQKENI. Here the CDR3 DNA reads TGTGCCAGCTCACCCGGTGCAGGGAGCACTGAAGCTTTCTTT. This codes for CASSPGAGSTEAFF.

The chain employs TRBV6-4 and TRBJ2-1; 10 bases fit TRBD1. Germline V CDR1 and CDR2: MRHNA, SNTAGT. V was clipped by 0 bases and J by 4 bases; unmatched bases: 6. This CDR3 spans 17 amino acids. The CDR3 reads CASSDSYRDRGYNEQFF. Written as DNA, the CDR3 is TGTGCCAGCAGTGACTCGTACAGGGACAGGGGTTACAATGAGCAGTTCTTC.

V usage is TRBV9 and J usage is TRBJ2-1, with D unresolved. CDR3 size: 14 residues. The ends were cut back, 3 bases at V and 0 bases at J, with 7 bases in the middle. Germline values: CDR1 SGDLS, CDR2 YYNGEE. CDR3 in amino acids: CASSARTSYNEQFF. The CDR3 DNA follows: TGTGCCAGCAGCGCCCGAACCTCCTACAATGAGCAGTTCTTC.

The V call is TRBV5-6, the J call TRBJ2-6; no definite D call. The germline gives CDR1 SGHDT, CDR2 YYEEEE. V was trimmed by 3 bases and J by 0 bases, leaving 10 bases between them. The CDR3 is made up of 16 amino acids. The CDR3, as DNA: TGTGCCAGCAGCTCATTTCAGATCTCTGGGGCCAACGTCCTGACTTTC. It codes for CASSSFQISGANVLTF.

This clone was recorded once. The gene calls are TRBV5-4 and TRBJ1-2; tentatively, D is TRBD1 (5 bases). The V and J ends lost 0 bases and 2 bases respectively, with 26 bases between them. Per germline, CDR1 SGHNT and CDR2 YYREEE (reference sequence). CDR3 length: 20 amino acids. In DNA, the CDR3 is TGTGCCAGCAGCTTGGATTCAGCAGCCGGGGGAAAGTCGGCAAACTATGGCTACACCTTC. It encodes CASSLDSAAGGKSANYGYTF.